A selection of T cell receptor beta chains follows, all from one sample in a study of T cells in Graves' hyperthyroidism and ophthalmopathy. TCRdb itself ran the multiplex PCR reads through MiXCR, one entry per CDR3 protein. Of 750,000 to 900,000 distinct CDR3 sequences detected, about 38% appear once; the ten largest clones hold about 8.9%. The source material was blood. The receptors come from a man aged 18 to 30 with Graves' hyperthyroidism. CDR3s include the opening cysteine and the closing phenylalanine or tryptophan. D genes are given only for firm matches. Size tells how often a clone was seen (once, few, many) or the class of an expanded clone, and some rows leave it out.

>TRBJ2-7|TRBV24-1|.|many
TGTGCCACCAGCTCAAACGAAGGGCAGGGACCGTACTTC
CATSSNEGQGPYF
>TRBJ2-2|TRBV2|.|many
TGTGCCTCCTGCCGGGGCAGTGGCGGGGAGCTGTTTTTT
CASCRGSGGELFF
>TRBJ1-6|TRBV6-5|.|few
TGTGCCAGCAGTTACTCTCGGCTTACGCACCTCCACTTT
CASSYSRLTHLHF
>TRBJ1-2|TRBV5-1|.|many
TGCGCCAGCAGCGCCGGACTAGATGGCTACACCTTC
CASSAGLDGYTF
>TRBJ1-1|TRBV5-1|.|many
TGCGCCAGCAGCTTGGCAACGGACACTGAAGCTTTCTTT
CASSLATDTEAFF
>TRBJ1-1|TRBV7-9|.|many
TGTGCCAGCAGCTCCGACAGTTACACTGAAGCTTTCTTT
CASSSDSYTEAFF
>TRBJ1-1|TRBV25-1|.|.
TGTGCCAGCAGTGCTAGACCTATTGGGGTCGGCACTGAAGCTTTCTTT
CASSARPIGVGTEAFF
>TRBJ1-4|TRBV7-2|.|once
TGTGCCAGCAGCGTACCACAAGGTGAAAAACTGTTTTTT
CASSVPQGEKLFF
>TRBJ2-7|TRBV7-8|TRBD2|many
TGTGCCAGCAGCAACGGCGGGACTAGGAACGAGCAGTACTTC
CASSNGGTRNEQYF
>TRBJ1-6|TRBV3-1|.|.
TGTGCCAGCAGCCCCTTTCCCCGTTCACCCCTCCACTTT
CASSPFPRSPLHF
>TRBJ1-2|TRBV19|.|.
TGTGCCAGTACTCCCCCGGGGGGAGACTATGGCTACACCTTC
CASTPPGGDYGYTF
>TRBJ2-7|TRBV2|.|few
TGTGCCAGCAGTGAGGGTCGGGTAACCTACGAGCAGTACTTC
CASSEGRVTYEQYF
>TRBJ2-7|TRBV7-9|.|many
TGTGCCAGCAGCTCGCCTCTTAACGAGCAGTACTTC
CASSSPLNEQYF
>TRBJ1-1|TRBV7-2|.|.
TGTGCCAGCAGCTTATATCGGTGGTCGAACACTGAAGCTTTCTTT
CASSLYRWSNTEAFF
>TRBJ2-5|TRBV7-9|.|many
TGTGCCAGCAGCCCTCCGGCAGGTCGGGAGACCCAGTACTTC
CASSPPAGRETQYF
>TRBJ2-3|TRBV2|.|.
TGTGCCAGCAGTGCCCGACAGGTTCCAGATACGCAGTATTTT
CASSARQVPDTQYF
>TRBJ1-6|TRBV6-5|.|many
TGTGCCAGCAGCGGACAGTTTAATTCACCCCTCCACTTT
CASSGQFNSPLHF
>TRBJ1-2|TRBV7-2|TRBD1|.
TGTGCCAGCAGCGCCCGGGACAGGGGGCAGGGCTATGGCTACACCTTC
CASSARDRGQGYGYTF
>TRBJ2-7|TRBV7-8|.|.
TGTGCCAGCAGCTCCTTAAGCGCCTCCTACGAGCAGTACTTC
CASSSLSASYEQYF
>TRBJ2-7|TRBV11-2|TRBD1|few
TGTGCCAGCAGCAAGGGACAGGGGAACTTCTACGAGCAGTACTTC
CASSKGQGNFYEQYF
>TRBJ2-5|TRBV12-3/TRBV12-4|TRBD2|few
TGTGCCAGCAGCCCCCCTCTACGGGAGGGCCTCATAGAGACCCAGTACTTC
CASSPPLREGLIETQYF
>TRBJ1-5|TRBV20-1|.|.
TGCAGTGCTAGGGGGGGGCCAAGGAATCAGCCCCAGCATTTT
CSARGGPRNQPQHF
>TRBJ2-3|TRBV12-3/TRBV12-4|.|.
TGTGCCAGCAGTTTTGGGGGTGTGCAGTATTTT
CASSFGGVQYF
>TRBJ1-2|TRBV7-2|TRBD1|many
TGTGCCAGCAGCCACAGGGGAAGCTATGGCTACACCTTC
CASSHRGSYGYTF
>TRBJ1-4|TRBV7-9|.|.
TGTGCCAGCAGCTTGGCGGGATATGAAAAACTGTTTTTT
CASSLAGYEKLFF
>TRBJ2-7|TRBV10-3|TRBD2|.
TGTGCCATCAGTGAGGGCGGGGGGAGCTCCTACGAGCAGTACTTC
CAISEGGGSSYEQYF
>TRBJ2-5|TRBV9|.|few
TGTGCCAGCAGCCCCGGGGAGAACCAAGAGACCCAGTACTTC
CASSPGENQETQYF
>TRBJ2-5|TRBV29-1|TRBD1|.
TGCAGCGTTGTTGGGTCAGGGACAGTAGAGACCCAGTACTTC
CSVVGSGTVETQYF
>TRBJ1-2|TRBV7-2|.|many
TGTGCCAGCAGCGCCGCAGGGGCAGGGGTCTATGGCTACACCTTC
CASSAAGAGVYGYTF
>TRBJ1-2|TRBV12-3/TRBV12-4|TRBD1|few
TGTGCCAGCACCACCGGCGGAGGGGGCTTTGGCTACACCTTC
CASTTGGGGFGYTF
>TRBJ1-2|TRBV6-2/TRBV6-3|.|few
TGTGCCAGCAGTTACGCAGGCGCCGGCTATGGCTACACCTTC
CASSYAGAGYGYTF
>TRBJ1-1|TRBV29-1|.|.
TGCAGCGCCAAGCGACAGGTGAACACTGAAGCTTTCTTT
CSAKRQVNTEAFF
>TRBJ1-6|TRBV6-6|.|few
TGTGCCAGCAGTCAGGGGCAAGGGATTAGTTCACCCCTCCACTTT
CASSQGQGISSPLHF
>TRBJ1-5|TRBV24-1|TRBD1|.
TGTGCCACCAGTGAGGGACAGGTGGGCAATCAGCCCCAGCATTTT
CATSEGQVGNQPQHF
>TRBJ2-5|TRBV7-2|.|few
TGTGCCAGCAGCTCCAGGGTAGGGGAGACCCAGTACTTC
CASSSRVGETQYF
>TRBJ1-6|TRBV10-1|.|.
TGTGCCAGCAGCCGACAGATTCCTAATTCACCCCTCCACTTT
CASSRQIPNSPLHF
>TRBJ1-1|TRBV29-1|.|.
TGCAGCGTTGCCCGGGAGACTAAGGACACTGAAGCTTTCTTT
CSVARETKDTEAFF
>TRBJ2-2|TRBV29-1|TRBD1|many
TGCAGCGTTGATCCGGACAGGGGAAACACCGGGGAGCTGTTTTTT
CSVDPDRGNTGELFF
>TRBJ1-2|TRBV20-1|.|.
TGCAGTGCCAGCGGCGACAGTTATGGCTACACCTTC
CSASGDSYGYTF
>TRBJ1-6|TRBV10-3|.|.
TGTGCCATCAGTGAGGGGGTCGGGATCCATTCACCCCTCCACTTT
CAISEGVGIHSPLHF
>TRBJ1-1|TRBV7-3|TRBD1|few
TGTGCCAGCAGCCGAGGACAGGTGCGAGCTTTCTTT
CASSRGQVRAFF
>TRBJ2-5|TRBV11-2|.|.
TGTGCCAGCAGCCGGGGGACGTCGTACCAAGAGACCCAGTACTTC
CASSRGTSYQETQYF
>TRBJ2-7|TRBV20-1|TRBD2|.
TGCAGTGCTACTTCCGGGACTAGCGTGAGATACGAGCAGTACTTC
CSATSGTSVRYEQYF
>TRBJ1-2|TRBV25-1|.|.
TGTGCTAGAGATTCGGCGTCCTCCTATGGCTACACCTTC
CARDSASSYGYTF